This T cell receptor (beta chain) stems from a study of shared clonotypes between healthy human individuals. Unsorted PBMC samples were amplified in replicate PCRs containing 250 to 350 ng DNA, about 28,000 T cell genomes. The protocol was immunoSEQ multiplex PCR, while the TCRdb copy is restricted to in-frame clones and leaves out a portion. Counted here are roughly 500,000 clones, 75% to 85% occurring once; the ten biggest clones make up 13%. This receptor was taken from a woman aged 40-49 years in good health. Some clones in this sample may be carry-over from other donors' samples. Sequenced: PBMCs.

The CDR3 sequence is CASRKPGLAGPYNEQFF. The CDR3 coding sequence is TGCGCCAGCAGGAAACCGGGACTAGCGGGTCCTTACAATGAGCAGTTCTTC. J is TRBJ2-1 and V is TRBV10-2; 12 bases map to TRBD2. Per the germline V gene, CDR1 is WSHSY and CDR2 is SAAADI. This CDR3 is built from 17 residues. J lost 4 bases, V lost 6 bases, and 10 bases had no gene match.